This T cell receptor (beta chain) was captured in a study of blood T cell repertoires in COVID-19. Study-wide background: COVID-19 samples collected from the United States, Italy and Spain covered acute and convalescent phases. PBMCs, B-cell-depleted T cells, or T cells were the source of the cDNA or gDNA that made up the material.

As originally analysed: Amplification of reference gene primers was used by the study to estimate nucleated cell counts. TCRdb's copy holds only in-frame clones and misses some; the assay was immunoSEQ multiplex PCR. V and J calls and clone size follow that table, whereas D and trimming were derived from the DNA. The sample carries under 14,000 clones, 65% to 90% recorded once. The germline V gene has CDR1 SGHRS and CDR2 YFSETQ. This CDR3 is 17 amino acids long. J gave up 5 bases and V 1 base, and 9 bases lay outside the gene matches. The receptor's source is a man aged 65 to 79 with active COVID-19. The sequenced material came from peripheral blood. The genes are TRBV5-1 and TRBJ2-2; 9 positions match TRBD1. CDR3 bases: TGCGCCAGCAGCTTGTTAAAAACAGGGGGCGAAACCGGGGAGCTGTTTTTT. It codes for CASSLLKTGGETGELFF. The whole variable domain, remainder taken from reference TRBV5-1 and TRBJ2-2, is KAGVTQTPRYLIKTRGQQVTLSCSPISGHRSVSWYQQTPGQGLQFLFEYFSETQRNKGNFPGRFSGRQFSNSRSEMNVSTLELGDSALYLCASSLLKTGGETGELFFGEGSRLTVL.